A selection of T cell receptor beta chains follows, all from one sample in a study of PD-L1 blockade in urothelial cancer. Some clones are missing from TCRdb's copy, which holds only in-frame ones; the method was immunoSEQ multiplex PCR. Of about 85,000 clones listed, 85% were seen once; the top ten hold under 15%. The sequencing here drew on PBMCs, taken around atezolizumab (anti-PD-L1) treatment. The receptor set was obtained from a man aged 55 to 69 with urothelial cancer. CDR3s include the opening cysteine and the closing phenylalanine or tryptophan. The D gene is left open where the match is weak. The size entry is marked missing in some rows and otherwise reads once, few, many or a size class.

>.|TRBJ1-1|.|13|TRBV7-9
CASSWRQTVEAFF
>.|TRBJ2-7|.|15|TRBV27
CASRRGTQSSYEQYF
>.|TRBJ2-2|.|16|TRBV9
CASSVEGGADTGELFF
>once|TRBJ2-7|TRBD2|15|TRBV6-6
CASRQGLAGGVEQYF
>.|TRBJ2-1|TRBD2|15|TRBV5-1
CASSLSTSGGDEQFF
>.|TRBJ2-5|TRBD2|14|TRBV28
CATTAGGRQETQYF
>.|TRBJ2-5|TRBD1|13|TRBV28
CASSRTGVETQYF
>.|TRBJ2-1|TRBD2|14|TRBV7-3
CASSRPTSANEQFF
>.|TRBJ2-3|TRBD1|17|TRBV7-9
CASSSIEGGSSTDTQYF
>.|TRBJ2-1|.|16|TRBV10-3
CAISGSSESSYNEQFF
>.|TRBJ2-2|.|15|TRBV11-3
CASSLGRANTGELFF
>.|TRBJ1-4|TRBD1|14|TRBV10-3
CAISDRATNEKLFF
>.|TRBJ1-1|.|14|TRBV5-6
CASSTGGMNTEAFF
>few|TRBJ2-1|.|17|TRBV4-3
CASSQDLYRSSYNEQFF
>.|TRBJ1-5|.|15|TRBV30
CAWSSQGYSNQPQHF
>.|TRBJ2-1|TRBD1|13|TRBV2
CATTGTVYVEQFF
>.|TRBJ1-1|TRBD1|17|TRBV14
CASSQAGRGLRNTEAFF